This T cell receptor (beta chain) was documented in a study of T cell repertoires in cytomegalovirus infection. Study summary: Signatures in public TCR beta sequences pointed to both CMV infection and matching HLA type.

Germline V gene sequence: CDR1 SGHTA, CDR2 FQGNSA. The V and J ends lost 1 base and 3 bases respectively, with 9 bases between them. The CDR3 extends over 15 amino acids. TCRdb processed the reads anew with MiXCR; each CDR3 protein has one entry. The table has around 570,000 distinct CDR3 sequences, about 39% seen once. In regard to this clonotype: Its specificity is unknown.

The clonotype was recovered from a human donor in good health (CMV status not recorded). Some clones in this sample may be carry-over from other donors' samples. Material: cultured PBMCs, obtained from culture after CMV antigen stimulation. This sequence joins TRBV7-2 and TRBJ1-4; maybe TRBD1 (5 bases). The CDR3 protein is CASSLEAGSNEKLFF. The CDR3 region has the DNA TGTGCCAGCAGCTTAGAGGCAGGGTCTAATGAAAAACTGTTTTTT. Drawing the rest from reference TRBV7-2 and TRBJ1-4, the complete variable domain is GAGVSQSPSNKVTEKGKDVELRCDPISGHTALYWYRQSLGQGLEFLIYFQGNSAPDKSGLPSDRFSAERTGGSVSTLTIQRTQQEDSAVYLCASSLEAGSNEKLFFGSGTQLSVL.